Each of the 17 T cell receptor beta chains below was sequenced from the same sample in a study of low-dose radiotherapy and immunotherapy resistance in tumors. Time point reported: before trial treatment. Using a constant-region primer together with a V-primer adapter, TCRs were subjected to around 20 PCR cycles of amplification. TCRdb called the reads again in MiXCR, with one record for every CDR3 protein. The data show tens of thousands of distinct CDR3 sequences, with roughly 12% seen just once and 5.5% to 7.5% held by the top ten. This sample comprised PBMCs, obtained before treatment. The receptors stem from a female donor with ovarian cancer.

Ten or more counts support this clonotype. This sequence joins TRBV6-1 and TRBJ2-7, with 8 positions matching TRBD1. V lost 3 bases and J lost 3; bases outside the gene matches: 7. The CDR3 is 15 amino acids. Germline V CDR1 and CDR2: MNHNS, SASEGT. The CDR3 DNA sequence: TGTGCCAGCAGTGATCCCCCGACAGGGGACTACGAGCAGTACTTC. It codes for CASSDPPTGDYEQYF.

This clonotype was detected only a few times. The rearrangement uses TRBV30 and TRBJ1-2; TRBD1 matches at 10 bases. CDR3 length equals 13 residues. Germline-derived CDR1 and CDR2 are GTSNPN and SVGIG (reference sequence). With 2 bases clipped from V and 7 bases from J, the junction kept 4 bases outside the gene matches. Here the CDR3 DNA reads TGTGCCTGGAGTCCGGACAGGGGGTCTGGCTACACCTTC. Amino acids: CAWSPDRGSGYTF.

This clonotype was seen many times. V usage is TRBV18 and J usage is TRBJ1-5; D unclear. CDR3 length equals 14 residues. Trimming took off 3 bases at V and 11 bases at J, with 17 bases between the two ends. Germline CDR1 is KGHSH and CDR2 is LQKENI. Written as DNA, the CDR3 is TGTGCCAGCTCACCCTATAACATGGCGGCGACCCAGCATTTT. Protein product: CASSPYNMAATQHF.

This clonotype was observed at least ten times. The genes are TRBV10-1 and TRBJ2-1; 9 bases fit TRBD2. Germline V CDR1 and CDR2: WNHNN, SYGVQD (reference sequence). The ends lost 2 bases at V and 4 bases at J; junction bases unmatched: 3. CDR3 length: 15 residues. The CDR3 loop reads CASSERLAGYNEQFF. DNA for the CDR3: TGCGCCAGCAGTGAGAGGCTAGCGGGATACAATGAGCAGTTCTTC.

Ten or more counts support this clonotype. This rearrangement joins TRBV28 to TRBJ1-2, with D unclear. Germline-derived CDR1 and CDR2 are MDHEN and SYDVKM. V lost 6 bases, J lost 4 bases, and 15 bases lay in between. There are 14 residues in the CDR3. The CDR3 DNA follows: TGTGCCAGCAGCCGTCGTGTGGCAGGCTATGGCTACACCTTC. This sequence encodes CASSRRVAGYGYTF.

Ten or more counts support this clonotype. The genes are TRBV3-1 and TRBJ1-1; D not certain. V was trimmed by 8 bases and J by 1 base, leaving 8 bases between them. This CDR3 has 12 amino acids. The germline gives CDR1 LGHDT, CDR2 YNNKEL (reference sequence). CDR3 coding DNA: TGTGCCAGCTGTCTAGGGAACACTGAAGCTTTCTTT. As protein: CASCLGNTEAFF.

At least ten counts were recorded for this clonotype. The junction does not match germline at one end; this may be a read error. This sequence joins TRBV7-7 and TRBJ2-7, with a weak D call TRBD2 (5 bases). CDR1 and CDR2 from the germline V gene are SSHAT and FNYEAQ (reference sequence). The CDR3 runs to 14 residues. CDR3 residues: CASSLDPGPGEQYF. DNA of the CDR3: TGTGCTAGCAGCTTAGATCCAGGCCCGGGGGAGCAGTACTTC.

This clonotype was detected many times. The genes are TRBV20-1 and TRBJ2-4, with unresolved D. The CDR3 covers 12 residues. V was trimmed by 3 bases and J by 1 base, leaving 4 bases between them. In germline, CDR1 is DFQATT, CDR2 SNEGSKA (reference sequence). The CDR3 DNA is TGCAGTGCTAGTTCCGCCAAAAACATTCAGTACTTC. This encodes CSASSAKNIQYF.

This clonotype was detected ten times or more. CDR3 coding DNA: TGCGCCAGCAGCTTGTGGGGGCTCACAGATACGCAGTATTTT. Amino acid sequence: CASSLWGLTDTQYF. The rearrangement links TRBV5-1 to TRBJ2-3; tentatively, D is TRBD1 (6 bases). Germline CDR1 SGHRS, CDR2 YFSETQ. V was trimmed by 1 base and J by 2 bases, leaving 8 bases between them. This CDR3 comprises 14 residues.

This clonotype has ten or more counts. This chain connects TRBV24-1 to TRBJ2-1; D may match TRBD1 or TRBD2 (5 bases each). The germline V gene has CDR1 KGHDR and CDR2 SFDVKD. This CDR3 contains 12 residues. The V end lost 0 bases, the J end lost 15 bases, and 11 bases lay between the germline ends. CDR3 amino acids: CATSDLPGRPFF. CDR3 nucleotides: TGTGCCACCAGTGATTTGCCGGGACGTCCGTTCTTC.

As regards this clonotype: A far larger clone is off by one base, so a read error is likely. The chain employs TRBV6-5 and TRBJ2-3, with 8 bases identical to TRBD2. Germline CDR1 and CDR2: MNHEY and SVGAGI. The trim removed 6 bases at V and 4 bases at J, leaving 9 bases unmatched. The length of the CDR3 is 15 residues. The CDR3 loop is CASRTWSSGPDTQYF. The CDR3 DNA follows: TGTGCCAGCAGAACTTGGTCTAGCGGGCCAGATACGCAGTATTTT.

This clonotype occurred many times. The genes are TRBV30 and TRBJ2-3; D call uncertain. The CDR3 spans 13 residues. Germline V gene sequence: CDR1 GTSNPN, CDR2 SVGIG (reference sequence). V lost 4 bases and J 0 bases, leaving 8 bases between the germline ends. CDR3 residues: CAWTPQSTDTQYF. Here the CDR3 DNA reads TGTGCCTGGACTCCGCAGAGCACAGATACGCAGTATTTT.

The gene calls are TRBV12-3 or TRBV12-4 and TRBJ2-2, with D maybe TRBD1 (6 bases). The CDR3 loop spans 15 amino acids. Trimming shortened V by 6 bases and J by 6 bases, and 17 bases separated the two germline ends. CDR3 DNA sequence: TGTGCCAGCAGCCCAGGGGATTCGAGGTCCGGGGAGCTGTTTTTT. It translates to CASSPGDSRSGELFF.

The chain is built from TRBV2 and TRBJ2-3, with D possibly being TRBD2 (5 bases). The CDR3 sequence is 14 residues long. Trimming cost V 7 bases and J 4 bases, with 15 bases left between them. Germline V gives CDR1 SNHLY, CDR2 FYNNEI. In DNA, the CDR3 is TGTGCCAGCAACCCCGGGGTCCGGGCAGATACGCAGTATTTT. The encoded protein is CASNPGVRADTQYF.

The chain carries TRBV12-5 and TRBJ2-7; possibly TRBD1 for D (6 bases). The CDR3 spans 17 residues. Germline values: CDR1 LGHNT, CDR2 FRNRAP. Trimming cost V 0 bases and J 7 bases, with 22 bases left between them. The CDR3 here is CASGLVLTGQVLREQYF. The CDR3 DNA follows: TGTGCTAGTGGTTTGGTCCTTACGGGACAAGTTCTACGAGAGCAGTACTTC.

This clonotype was picked up many times. The chain uses TRBV27 and TRBJ2-7; D gene uncertain. Germline V gene lookup returns CDR1 MNHEY and CDR2 SMNVEV (reference sequence). The ends were cut back, 0 bases at V and 2 bases at J, with 8 bases in the middle. The CDR3 loop spans 14 amino acids. This CDR3 is CASSLSNSPYEQYF. CDR3 bases: TGTGCCAGCAGTTTATCGAACAGTCCCTACGAGCAGTACTTC.

The rearrangement joins TRBV11-2 to TRBJ2-3, with 8 nucleotides matching TRBD1. From germline, CDR1 is SGHAT and CDR2 FQNNGV. The CDR3 has 20 amino acids. With 1 base clipped from V and 5 bases from J, the junction kept 20 bases outside the gene matches. DNA for the CDR3: TGTGCCAGCAGCTTAGGTCGTGCAGGGGGCGGCCGCGGGCTTCAAGATACGCAGTATTTT. Amino acids: CASSLGRAGGGRGLQDTQYF.